Here is one T cell receptor (beta chain) with its context. Its cognate antigen is unknown. The data stem from a study of monozygotic twins with inflammatory bowel disease. TCRdb re-called the 5' RACE reads; one entry per CDR3 protein, DNA not given. The sample's table shows approximately 200,000 distinct CDR3 sequences. Points from the study as a whole: Clonotypes shared with others were fewer in IBD patients than in healthy twins, especially with disease activity. IBD patients showed reduced TCRbeta diversity (inverse Simpson) versus healthy co-twins.

From germline, CDR1 is MGHRA and CDR2 YSYEKL. The CDR3 loop spans 16 amino acids. Sequencing used blood. This receptor was taken from a human donor with ulcerative colitis or Crohn's disease, or a healthy co-twin of an affected twin (not recorded which). The chain carries TRBV4-1 and TRBJ2-7. The CDR3: CASRQQAEEDFYEQYF.